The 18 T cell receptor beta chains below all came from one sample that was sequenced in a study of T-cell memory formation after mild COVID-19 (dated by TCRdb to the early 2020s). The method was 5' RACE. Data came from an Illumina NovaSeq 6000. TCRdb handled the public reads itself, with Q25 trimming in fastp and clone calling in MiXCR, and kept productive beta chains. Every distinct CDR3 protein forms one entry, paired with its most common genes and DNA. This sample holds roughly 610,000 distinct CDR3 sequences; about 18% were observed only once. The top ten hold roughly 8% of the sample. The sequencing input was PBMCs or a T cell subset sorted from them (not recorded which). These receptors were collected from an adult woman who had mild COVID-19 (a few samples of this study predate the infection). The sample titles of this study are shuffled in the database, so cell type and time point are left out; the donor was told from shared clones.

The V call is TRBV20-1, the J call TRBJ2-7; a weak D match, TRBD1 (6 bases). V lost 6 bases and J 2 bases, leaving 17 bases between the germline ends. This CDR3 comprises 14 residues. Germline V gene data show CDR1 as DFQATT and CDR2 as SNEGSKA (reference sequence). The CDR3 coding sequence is TGCAGTGCCCCAAATCCCAGGGGAGCCTACGAGCAGTACTTC. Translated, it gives CSAPNPRGAYEQYF.

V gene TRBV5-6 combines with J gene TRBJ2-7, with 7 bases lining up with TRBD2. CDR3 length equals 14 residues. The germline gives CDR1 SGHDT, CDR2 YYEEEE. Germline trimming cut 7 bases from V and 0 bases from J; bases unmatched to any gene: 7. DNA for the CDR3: TGTGCCAGCGGGAGGGGACGGACCTCCTACGAGCAGTACTTC. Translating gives CASGRGRTSYEQYF.

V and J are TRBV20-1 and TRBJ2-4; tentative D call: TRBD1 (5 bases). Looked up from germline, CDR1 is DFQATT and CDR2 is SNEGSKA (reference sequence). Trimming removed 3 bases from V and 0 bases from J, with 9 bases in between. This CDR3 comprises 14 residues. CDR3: CSARDIVAKNIQYF. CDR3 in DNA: TGCAGTGCTAGGGACATAGTAGCCAAAAACATTCAGTACTTC.

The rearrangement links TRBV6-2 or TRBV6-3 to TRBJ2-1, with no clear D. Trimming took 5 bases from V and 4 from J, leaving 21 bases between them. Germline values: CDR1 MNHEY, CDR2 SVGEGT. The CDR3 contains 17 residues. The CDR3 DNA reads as TGTGCCAGCAGTAGGACCACAGCCCTAAGCTCATACAATGAGCAGTTCTTC. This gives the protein CASSRTTALSSYNEQFF.

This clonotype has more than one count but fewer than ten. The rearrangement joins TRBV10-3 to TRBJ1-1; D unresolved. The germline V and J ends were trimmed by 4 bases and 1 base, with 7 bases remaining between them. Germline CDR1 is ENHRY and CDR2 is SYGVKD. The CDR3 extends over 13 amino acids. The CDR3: CAISVESNTEAFF. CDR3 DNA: TGTGCCATCAGTGTGGAGTCGAACACTGAAGCTTTCTTT.

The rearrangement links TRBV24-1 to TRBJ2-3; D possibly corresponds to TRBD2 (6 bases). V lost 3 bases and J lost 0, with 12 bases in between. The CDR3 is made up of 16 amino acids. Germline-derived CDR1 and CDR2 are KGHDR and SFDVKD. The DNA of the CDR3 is TGTGCCACCAGTGATCTTCGGGGGACTAGCACAGATACGCAGTATTTT. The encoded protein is CATSDLRGTSTDTQYF.

The CDR3 coding sequence is TGTGCCAGTAGTAGGCACGGTGGGACTGACGGCTACACCTTC. Translating it yields CASSRHGGTDGYTF. The V gene is TRBV19, the J gene TRBJ1-2, with D perhaps matching TRBD1 (5 bases). The CDR3 is 14 amino acids. Trimming left V 4 bases short and J 8 bases short, with 17 bases between. The germline V gene encodes CDR1 LNHDA and CDR2 SQIVND (reference sequence).

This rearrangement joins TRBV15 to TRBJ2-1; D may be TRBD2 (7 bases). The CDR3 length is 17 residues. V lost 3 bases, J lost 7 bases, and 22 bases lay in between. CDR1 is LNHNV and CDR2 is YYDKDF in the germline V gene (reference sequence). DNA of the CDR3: TGTGCCACCAGCAGTGACCCGGGGGCTAGCGGAGCGAATGAGCAGTTCTTC. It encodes CATSSDPGASGANEQFF. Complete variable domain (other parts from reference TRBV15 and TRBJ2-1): DAMVIQNPRYQVTQFGKPVTLSCSQTLNHNVMYWYQQKSSQAPKLLFHYYDKDFNNEADTPDNFQSRRPNTSFCFLDIRSPGLGDTAMYLCATSSDPGASGANEQFFGPGTRLTVL.

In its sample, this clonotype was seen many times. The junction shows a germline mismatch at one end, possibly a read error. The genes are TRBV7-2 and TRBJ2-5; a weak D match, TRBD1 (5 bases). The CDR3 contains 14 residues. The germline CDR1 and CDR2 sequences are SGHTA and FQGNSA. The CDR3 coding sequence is TGTGCCAGCAGGTTAGACAGAGCACAAGAGACCCAGTACTTC. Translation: CASRLDRAQETQYF.

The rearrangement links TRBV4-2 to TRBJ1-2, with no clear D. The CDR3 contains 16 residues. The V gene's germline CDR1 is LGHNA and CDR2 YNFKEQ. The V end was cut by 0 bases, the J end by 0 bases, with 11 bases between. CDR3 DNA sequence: TGTGCCAGCAGCCAAGATACGAACGGCCCTAACTATGGCTACACCTTC. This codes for CASSQDTNGPNYGYTF.

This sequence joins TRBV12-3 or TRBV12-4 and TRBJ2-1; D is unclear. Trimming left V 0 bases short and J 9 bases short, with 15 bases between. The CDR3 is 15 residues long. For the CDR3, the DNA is TGTGCCAGCAGTTTAGCGGAACTAAACTCGGGTGAGCAGTTCTTC. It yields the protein CASSLAELNSGEQFF.

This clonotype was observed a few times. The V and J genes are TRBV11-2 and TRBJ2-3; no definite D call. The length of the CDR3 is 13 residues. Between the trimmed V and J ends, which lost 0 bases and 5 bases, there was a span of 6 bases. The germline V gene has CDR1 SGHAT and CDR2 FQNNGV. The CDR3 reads CASSLDLRDTQYF. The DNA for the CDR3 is TGTGCCAGCAGCTTAGATTTGAGAGATACGCAGTATTTT.

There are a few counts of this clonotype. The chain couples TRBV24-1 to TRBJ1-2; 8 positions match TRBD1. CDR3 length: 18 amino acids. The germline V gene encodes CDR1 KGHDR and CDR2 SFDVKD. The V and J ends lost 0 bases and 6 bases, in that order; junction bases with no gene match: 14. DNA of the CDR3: TGTGCCACCAGTGATTTGCGCGAACTCGACAGGGGAAAGAATGGCTACACCTTC. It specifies CATSDLRELDRGKNGYTF.

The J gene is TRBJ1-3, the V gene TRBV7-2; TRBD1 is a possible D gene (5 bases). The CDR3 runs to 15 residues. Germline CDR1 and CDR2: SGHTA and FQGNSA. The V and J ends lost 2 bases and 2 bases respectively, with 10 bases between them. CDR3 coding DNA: TGTGCCAGCAGCTTAAGCAGGGTCGCTGGAAACACCATATATTTT. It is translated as CASSLSRVAGNTIYF.

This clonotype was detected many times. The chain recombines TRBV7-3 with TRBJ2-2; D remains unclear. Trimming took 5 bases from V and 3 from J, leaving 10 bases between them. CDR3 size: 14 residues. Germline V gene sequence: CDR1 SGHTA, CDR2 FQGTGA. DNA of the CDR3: TGTGCCAGCAGCCACTCCCGGGACACCGGGGAGCTGTTTTTT. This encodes CASSHSRDTGELFF.

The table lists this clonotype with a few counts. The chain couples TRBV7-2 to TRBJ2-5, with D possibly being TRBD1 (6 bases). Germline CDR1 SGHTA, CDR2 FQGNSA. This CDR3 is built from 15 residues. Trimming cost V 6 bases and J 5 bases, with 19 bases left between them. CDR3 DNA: TGTGCCAGCAGATCTGGTCTAACAGGGTTGGAGACCCAGTACTTC. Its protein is CASRSGLTGLETQYF.

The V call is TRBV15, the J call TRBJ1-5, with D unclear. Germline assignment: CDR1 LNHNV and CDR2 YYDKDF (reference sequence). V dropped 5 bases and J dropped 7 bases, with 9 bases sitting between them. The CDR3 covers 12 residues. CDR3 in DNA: TGTGCCACCAGCCTCGACTACCAGCCCCAGCATTTT. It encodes CATSLDYQPQHF.

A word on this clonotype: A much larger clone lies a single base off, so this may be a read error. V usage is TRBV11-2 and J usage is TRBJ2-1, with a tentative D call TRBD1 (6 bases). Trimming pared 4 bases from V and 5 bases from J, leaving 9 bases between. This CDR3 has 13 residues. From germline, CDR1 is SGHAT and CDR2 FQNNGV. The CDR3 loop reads CASSSHRDNEQFF. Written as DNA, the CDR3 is TGTGCCAGCAGCTCTCACAGGGACAATGAGCAGTTCTTC.